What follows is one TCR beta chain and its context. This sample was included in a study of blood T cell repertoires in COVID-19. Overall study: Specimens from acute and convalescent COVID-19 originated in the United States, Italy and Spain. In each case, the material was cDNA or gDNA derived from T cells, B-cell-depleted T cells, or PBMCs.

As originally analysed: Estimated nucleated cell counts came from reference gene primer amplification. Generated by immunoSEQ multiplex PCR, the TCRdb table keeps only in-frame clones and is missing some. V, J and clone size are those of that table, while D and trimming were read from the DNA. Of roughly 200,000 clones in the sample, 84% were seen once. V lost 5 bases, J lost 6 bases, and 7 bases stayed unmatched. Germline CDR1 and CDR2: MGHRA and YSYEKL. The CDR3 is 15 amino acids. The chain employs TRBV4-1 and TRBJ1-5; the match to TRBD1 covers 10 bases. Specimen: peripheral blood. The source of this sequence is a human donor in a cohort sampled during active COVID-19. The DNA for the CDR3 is TGCGCCAGCAGCGTGGACAGGGGGAGAGTTCAGCCCCAGCATTTT. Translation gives CASSVDRGRVQPQHF.